The present T cell receptor beta chain was sequenced within a study of blood T cell repertoires in COVID-19. This table comes from immunoSEQ multiplex PCR, and its TCRdb copy is limited to in-frame clones, with some not included. The data contain about 74,000 clones, around four fifths of them seen just once; the ten biggest clones take up about 37%. Germline assignment: CDR1 LNHDA and CDR2 SQIVND (reference sequence). V was clipped by 5 bases and J by 2 bases; unmatched bases: 2. This CDR3 is built from 14 residues. This TCR came from a man between 65 and 85 years old with acute or convalescent COVID-19. This chain connects TRBV19 to TRBJ1-4; 7 nucleotides align to TRBD1. Sequenced sample: peripheral blood. CDR3 sequence reads: CASSRGQTNEKLFF. In DNA, the CDR3 is TGTGCCAGTAGTCGGGGACAGACTAATGAAAAACTGTTTTTT. Combining the CDR3 with reference TRBV19 and TRBJ1-4 gives the whole variable domain DGGITQSPKYLFRKEGQNVTLSCEQNLNHDAMYWYRQDPGQGLRLIYYSQIVNDFQKGDIAEGYSVSREKKESFPLTVTSAQKNPTAFYLCASSRGQTNEKLFFGSGTQLSVL.